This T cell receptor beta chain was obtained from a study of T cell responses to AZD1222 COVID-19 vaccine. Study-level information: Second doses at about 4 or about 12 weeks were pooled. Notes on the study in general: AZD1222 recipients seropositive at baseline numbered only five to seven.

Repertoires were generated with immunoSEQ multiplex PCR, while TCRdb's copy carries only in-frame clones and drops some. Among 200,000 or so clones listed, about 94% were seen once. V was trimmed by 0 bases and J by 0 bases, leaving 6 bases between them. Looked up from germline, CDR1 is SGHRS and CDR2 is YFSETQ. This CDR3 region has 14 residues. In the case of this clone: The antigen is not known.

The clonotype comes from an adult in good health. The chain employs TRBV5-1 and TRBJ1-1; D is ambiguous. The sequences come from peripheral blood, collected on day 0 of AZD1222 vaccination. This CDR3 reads CASSLVGMNTEAFF. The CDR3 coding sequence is TGCGCCAGCAGCTTGGTGGGGATGAACACTGAAGCTTTCTTT.